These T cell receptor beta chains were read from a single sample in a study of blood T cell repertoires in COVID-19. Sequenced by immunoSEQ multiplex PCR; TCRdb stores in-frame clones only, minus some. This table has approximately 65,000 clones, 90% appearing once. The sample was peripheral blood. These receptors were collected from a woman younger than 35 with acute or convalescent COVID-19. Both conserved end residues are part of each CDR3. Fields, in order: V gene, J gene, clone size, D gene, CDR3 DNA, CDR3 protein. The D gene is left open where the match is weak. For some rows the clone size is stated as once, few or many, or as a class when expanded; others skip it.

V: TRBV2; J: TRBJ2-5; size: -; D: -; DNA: TGTGCCAGCAGTATAGAGGGCCCCGGAGGGACCCAGTACTTC; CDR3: CASSIEGPGGTQYF
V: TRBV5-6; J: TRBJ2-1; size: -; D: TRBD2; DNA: TGTGCCAGCAGGGACGCTAGCGGCCCCTACAATGAGCAGTTCTTC; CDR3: CASRDASGPYNEQFF
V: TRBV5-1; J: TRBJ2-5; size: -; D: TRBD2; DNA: TGCGCCAGCAGCTCCCGCGTGGGTAGCGGGGGACAAGAGACCCAGTACTTC; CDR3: CASSSRVGSGGQETQYF
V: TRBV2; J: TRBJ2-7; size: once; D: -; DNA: TGTGCCAGCAGGGTGACAAGTCAGAGCTCCTACGAGCAGTACTTC; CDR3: CASRVTSQSSYEQYF
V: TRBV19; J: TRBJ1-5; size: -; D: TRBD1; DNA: TGTGCCAGTAGTACCGACAGGGCGCGCAATCAGCCCCAGCATTTT; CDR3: CASSTDRARNQPQHF
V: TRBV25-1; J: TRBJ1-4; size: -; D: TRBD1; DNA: TGTGCCAGCAGTAGTTCGGGACAGGGGAAAAATGAAAAACTGTTTTTT; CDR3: CASSSSGQGKNEKLFF
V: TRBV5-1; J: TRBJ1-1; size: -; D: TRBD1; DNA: TGCGCCAGCAGCTGGGACAGGTTGAACACTGAAGCTTTCTTT; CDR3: CASSWDRLNTEAFF
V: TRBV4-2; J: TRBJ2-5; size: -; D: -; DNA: TGTGCCAGCAGCCTCGGACAGCAAGAGACCCAGTACTTC; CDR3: CASSLGQQETQYF
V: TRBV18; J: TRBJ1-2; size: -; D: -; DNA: TGTGCCAGCTCACTTAATGCGGATTGGAACTATGGCTACACCTTC; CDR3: CASSLNADWNYGYTF
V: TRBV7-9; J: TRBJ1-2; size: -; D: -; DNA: TGTGCCAGCAGCTCCGACAGAGCTAACTATGGCTACACCTTC; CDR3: CASSSDRANYGYTF
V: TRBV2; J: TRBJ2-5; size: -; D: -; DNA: TGTGCCAGCAGAATCCAGGGCAATTCTCAAGAGACCCAGTACTTC; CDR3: CASRIQGNSQETQYF
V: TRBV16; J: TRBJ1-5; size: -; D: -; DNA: TGTGCCAGCAGCCTCCGACAGAATTACAATCAGCCCCAGCATTTT; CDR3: CASSLRQNYNQPQHF